The rows below give T cell receptor beta chains drawn from one sample of a study of T cell changes during pregnancy in multiple sclerosis. Repertoires were generated with immunoSEQ multiplex PCR, while TCRdb's copy carries only in-frame clones and drops some. This sample has fewer than 85,000 clones, with 92% found just once. The sample in question was peripheral blood, obtained before pregnancy. The receptors stem from a female donor with multiple sclerosis, enrolled in a pregnancy study. CDR3s include the opening cysteine and the closing phenylalanine or tryptophan. D genes are given only for firm matches. Part of the rows lack a size; the others show once, few, many or a class for expanded clones.

clone size,V gene,D gene,J gene,CDR3 DNA,CDR3 protein
.,TRBV9,TRBD2,TRBJ2-1,TGTGCCAGCAGCGCCTTCGGGGCGGGAGGCTACAATGAGCAGTTCTTC,CASSAFGAGGYNEQFF
once,TRBV28,TRBD2,TRBJ2-1,TGTGCCAGCAGTACCCCTACGGCTAGCGGGAGGGCCAAATACAATGAGCAGTTCTTC,CASSTPTASGRAKYNEQFF
few,TRBV27,.,TRBJ1-2,TGTGCCAGCAGTTTATCTTTCAGGGGATATGGCTACACCTTC,CASSLSFRGYGYTF
.,TRBV5-1,TRBD1,TRBJ2-5,TGCGCCAGCAGCCCCGGGACAGGGATATGGGAGACCCAGTACTTC,CASSPGTGIWETQYF
once,TRBV19,TRBD1,TRBJ2-1,TGTGCCAGTAGTTCGGGACAGGGATACAATGAGCAGTTCTTC,CASSSGQGYNEQFF
.,TRBV7-9,.,TRBJ2-7,TGTGCCAGCAGCTTAGCCAGCTCCTACGAGCAGTACTTC,CASSLASSYEQYF
few,TRBV6-5,.,TRBJ1-1,TGTGCCAGCAGTCAAATAGGACACTTAAACACTGAAGCTTTCTTT,CASSQIGHLNTEAFF
.,TRBV6-5,.,TRBJ2-1,TGTGCCAGCACACAGGGGGGGGATGAGCAGTTCTTC,CASTQGGDEQFF
.,TRBV19,.,TRBJ1-1,TGTGCCAGTAGCCTCAGAGGGAACACTGAAGCTTTCTTT,CASSLRGNTEAFF
.,TRBV5-1,.,TRBJ2-7,TGCGCCAGCAGCTTGGATGGGAGCAGGTCTGACGAGCAGTACTTC,CASSLDGSRSDEQYF
.,TRBV7-6,TRBD1,TRBJ2-2,TGTGCCAGCAGGGGACCCACAGGGGACACCGGGGAGCTGTTTTTT,CASRGPTGDTGELFF
once,TRBV5-5,.,TRBJ2-7,TGTGCCAGCAGTCCGGACAGATTCTCCTACGAGCAGTACTTC,CASSPDRFSYEQYF
.,TRBV27,.,TRBJ1-1,TGTGCCACCAGAGGGGAGGACACTGAAGCTTTCTTT,CATRGEDTEAFF
.,TRBV5-6,TRBD1,TRBJ2-7,TGTGCCAGCAGCTTGGCCGGGTTGTGGGGACAGGGGATGGAAAACGAGCAGTACTTC,CASSLAGLWGQGMENEQYF
.,TRBV10-3,TRBD1,TRBJ2-5,TGTGCCATCAGTGAGGGGACAGGGGTGAGGGAGACCCAGTACTTC,CAISEGTGVRETQYF
.,TRBV27,TRBD1,TRBJ1-2,TGTGCCAGCAGACCTCAATTAGGACAGGGATCTGGCTACACCTTC,CASRPQLGQGSGYTF
.,TRBV19,.,TRBJ1-3,TGTGCCAGTAGTCTTTCCGGGACACGAGGAAACACCATATATTTT,CASSLSGTRGNTIYF
.,TRBV15,.,TRBJ2-5,TGTGCCACCAGCAGAAACCCAGGGACCCAGTACTTC,CATSRNPGTQYF
.,TRBV11-3,TRBD1,TRBJ2-2,TGTGCCAGCAGCCAACTAACAGGGGTGTCCGGGGAGCTGTTTTTT,CASSQLTGVSGELFF
.,TRBV28,TRBD1,TRBJ1-2,TGTGCCAGCAGTTCGAACAGGGGGTTAAGCTATGGCTACACCTTC,CASSSNRGLSYGYTF
.,TRBV14,TRBD1,TRBJ2-7,TGTGCCAGCAGCCAAGAATTCCCGGGACAGGGGGCCCACGAGCAGTACTTC,CASSQEFPGQGAHEQYF
.,TRBV4-1,.,TRBJ1-5,TGCGCCAGCAGCCAAGTGGAGGGGAGGATCAATCAGCCCCAGCATTTT,CASSQVEGRINQPQHF
few,TRBV12-5,TRBD2,TRBJ2-1,TGTGCTAGTGTCTGGCGGGAGATCAACAATGAGCAGTTCTTC,CASVWREINNEQFF
.,TRBV4-2,.,TRBJ1-4,TGTGCCAGCAGCCCGACGGGTGCAACTAATGAAAAACTGTTTTTT,CASSPTGATNEKLFF
.,TRBV7-3,TRBD2,TRBJ2-1,TGTGCCAGCACGTCTAGCGGAGGCAATGAGCAGTTCTTC,CASTSSGGNEQFF
.,TRBV19,.,TRBJ2-7,TGTGCCAGTAGTATCGGAGCGGGCATCTCCTACGAGCAGTACTTC,CASSIGAGISYEQYF
.,TRBV7-4,.,TRBJ1-3,TGTGCCCAGCAGGAAGGATCTGGAAACACCATATATTTT,CAQQEGSGNTIYF
once,TRBV7-6,.,TRBJ2-7,TGTGCCAGCAGCCCTGAAGAGTCCTACGAGCAGTACTTC,CASSPEESYEQYF
.,TRBV29-1,TRBD2,TRBJ2-3,TGCAGCGTTGGTGGTGCGGGAGTAAGTAGCACAGATACGCAGTATTTT,CSVGGAGVSSTDTQYF
.,TRBV5-1,.,TRBJ1-2,TGCGCCAGCAGCTTGTCGTCCGCCGGCTATGGCTACACCTTC,CASSLSSAGYGYTF
.,TRBV7-2,.,TRBJ2-1,TGTGCCAGCAGCTTAGCCCGTAGCTCCTACAATGAGCAGTTCTTC,CASSLARSSYNEQFF
once,TRBV28,.,TRBJ1-5,TGTGCCAGCAGCCCGGGGGGGCCCCAGCATTTT,CASSPGGPQHF
.,TRBV7-9,TRBD2,TRBJ2-2,TGTGCCAGCAGCTTAGTTCCCGGGAAGCAGCGGGATTACACCGGGGAGCTGTTTTTT,CASSLVPGKQRDYTGELFF
once,TRBV19,TRBD2,TRBJ2-7,TGTGCCAGTAGCCTCGGGGGGAGCTCCTACGAGCAGTACTTC,CASSLGGSSYEQYF
.,TRBV5-4,.,TRBJ1-5,TGCGCCAGCAGCCAAACTATCGAAACAGGCCACCAGCCCCAGCATTTT,CASSQTIETGHQPQHF
.,TRBV7-6,TRBD2,TRBJ2-1,TGTGCCAGCAGTCATCCGCTAGCGGGAGTCTATGAGCAGTTCTTC,CASSHPLAGVYEQFF
.,TRBV25-1,.,TRBJ2-7,TGTGCCAGCACCGGGTTTAGCTCCTACGAGCAGTACTTC,CASTGFSSYEQYF
.,TRBV10-3,TRBD1,TRBJ1-1,TGTGCCATCAGTGAGGAACAGGGGAGAACTGAAGCTTTCTTT,CAISEEQGRTEAFF
.,TRBV19,.,TRBJ1-3,TGTGCCAGTAGTCTCCGCCAGTCTGGAAACACCATATATTTT,CASSLRQSGNTIYF
.,TRBV30,.,TRBJ2-7,TGTGCCTGGGGCGGCCTAGCTTTCAGCGAGCAGTACTTC,CAWGGLAFSEQYF
.,TRBV7-2,TRBD2,TRBJ2-7,TGTGCCAGCAGCTGGGCTGGGTTAGCGGGCCGCTACGAGCAGTACTTC,CASSWAGLAGRYEQYF
.,TRBV12-5,TRBD1,TRBJ1-3,TGTGCTAGTGGTTTGTTGACAGGGGGCGCCGGAAACACCATATATTTT,CASGLLTGGAGNTIYF
.,TRBV18,TRBD1,TRBJ2-2,TGTGCCAGCTCACCCCGCCGACAGGGGGGTTCCGGGGAGCTGTTTTTT,CASSPRRQGGSGELFF
.,TRBV7-2,.,TRBJ2-5,TGTGCCAGCAGCCGAGGAGGGGTCTTTGCGCGGCTTCAAGAGACCCAGTACTTC,CASSRGGVFARLQETQYF
.,TRBV5-5,TRBD2,TRBJ2-3,TGTGCCAGCAGCTTGGGACTAGCGGGGGTAGATACGCAGTATTTT,CASSLGLAGVDTQYF
.,TRBV15,.,TRBJ2-5,TGTGCCACCAGCAGAGATCGGAACTACCTGGGAGAGACCCAGTACTTC,CATSRDRNYLGETQYF
.,TRBV7-9,.,TRBJ1-1,TGTGCCAGCAGCCTACGACAGGCTGGGAACACTGAAGCTTTCTTT,CASSLRQAGNTEAFF
.,TRBV5-6,.,TRBJ1-5,TGTGCCAGCAGCACTGTCCAGGGGAATCAGCCCCAGCATTTT,CASSTVQGNQPQHF